The T cell receptor (beta chain) described here comes from a study of blood T cell repertoires in COVID-19. In the study overall: PBMCs, B-cell-depleted T cells, or T cells were the source of the cDNA or gDNA that made up the material.

The J segment lost 7 bases and the V segment lost 5 bases, leaving 9 bases of the junction unmatched. The CDR3 has 14 amino acids. Germline V gene data show CDR1 as ENHRY and CDR2 as SYGVKD. Under the authors' procedure: From reference gene primer amplification, estimates of nucleated cell counts were derived. Produced via immunoSEQ multiplex PCR; TCRdb's table is partial and in-frame only. Clone size and the V and J calls come from that table; the DNA yielded D and trimming. This table has 200,000 to 250,000 clones, about three quarters appearing once. The J gene is TRBJ2-7, the V gene TRBV10-3; 9 bases match TRBD1. The sequencing sample was made of peripheral blood. The clonotype was recovered from an older woman with acute or convalescent COVID-19. The CDR3 spells CAISRGQGGYEQYF. The CDR3 nucleotides read TGTGCCATCAGTCGGGGACAGGGCGGGTATGAGCAGTACTTC.